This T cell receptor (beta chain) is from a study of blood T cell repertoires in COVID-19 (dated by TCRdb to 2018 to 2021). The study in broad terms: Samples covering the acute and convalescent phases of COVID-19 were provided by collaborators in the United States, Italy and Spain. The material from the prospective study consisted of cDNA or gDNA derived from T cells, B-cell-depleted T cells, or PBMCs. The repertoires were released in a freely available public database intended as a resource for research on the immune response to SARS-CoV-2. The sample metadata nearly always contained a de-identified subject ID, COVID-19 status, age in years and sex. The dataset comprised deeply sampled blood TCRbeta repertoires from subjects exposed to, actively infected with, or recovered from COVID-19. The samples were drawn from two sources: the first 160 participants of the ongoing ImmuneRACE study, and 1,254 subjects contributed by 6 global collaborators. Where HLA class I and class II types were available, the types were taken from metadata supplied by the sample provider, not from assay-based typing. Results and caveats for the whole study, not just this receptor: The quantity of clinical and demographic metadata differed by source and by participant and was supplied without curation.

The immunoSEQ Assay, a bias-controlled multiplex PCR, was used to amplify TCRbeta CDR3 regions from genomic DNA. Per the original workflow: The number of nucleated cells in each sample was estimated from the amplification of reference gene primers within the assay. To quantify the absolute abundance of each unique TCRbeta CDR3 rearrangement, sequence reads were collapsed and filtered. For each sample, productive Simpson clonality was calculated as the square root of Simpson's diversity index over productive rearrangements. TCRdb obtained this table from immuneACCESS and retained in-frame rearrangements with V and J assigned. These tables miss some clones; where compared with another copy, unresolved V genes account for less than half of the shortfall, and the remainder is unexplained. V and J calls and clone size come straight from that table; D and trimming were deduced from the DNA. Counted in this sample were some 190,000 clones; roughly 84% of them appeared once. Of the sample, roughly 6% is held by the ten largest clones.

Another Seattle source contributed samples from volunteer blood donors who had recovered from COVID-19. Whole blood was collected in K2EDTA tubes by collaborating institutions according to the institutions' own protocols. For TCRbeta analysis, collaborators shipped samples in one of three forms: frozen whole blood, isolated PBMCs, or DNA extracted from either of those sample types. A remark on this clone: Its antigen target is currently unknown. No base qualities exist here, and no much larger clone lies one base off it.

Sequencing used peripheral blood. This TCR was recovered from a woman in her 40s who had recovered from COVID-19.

The bases read TGTGCCAGCAGTCCTCAACACAGGGGGCTGAGAGGCTACACCTTC. The encoded protein is CASSPQHRGLRGYTF. The V and J genes are TRBV6-5 and TRBJ1-2; TRBD1 aligns with 9 central bases. Per the germline V gene, MNHEY is the CDR1 and SVGAGI is the CDR2. Clipping removes 5 bases from V and 8 bases from J, with 12 as the unmatched junction base count. The CDR3 goes from the cysteine to the phenylalanine over 15 residues. Only CDR3 DNA remains: 45 bases, in frame from the first base.